One sample yielded the 3 T cell receptor beta chains listed below, sequenced in a study of cytomegalovirus exposure and HLA in healthy donors. The PCR used 60 Vbeta and 13 Jbeta primers. TCRdb keeps only in-frame clones here, not all; method: immunoSEQ multiplex PCR. This table holds 160,000 or so clones, 80% found once. Input material: PBMCs. The receptors originated from a man aged 18 to 29 in good health and CMV-seropositive.

This chain uses TRBV5-5 with TRBJ1-5; D perhaps matches TRBD1 (5 bases). Trimming stripped 0 bases from V and 4 bases from J, with 8 bases between. Looked up from germline, CDR1 is SGHKS and CDR2 is YYEKEE (reference sequence). This CDR3 contains 14 residues. CDR3 loop: CASSLVGGNQPQHF. The DNA for the CDR3 is TGTGCCAGCAGCTTGGTCGGGGGAAATCAGCCCCAGCATTTT.

The chain links TRBV25-1 to TRBJ1-2; the match to TRBD1 covers 8 bases. Trimming at V came to 7 bases and at J to 6 bases, leaving 7 bases not matched to a gene. Looked up from germline, CDR1 is MGHDK and CDR2 is SYGVNS. The CDR3 runs 13 residues. In DNA form, the CDR3 reads TGTGCCAGCACCCCGACAGGGGACAATGGCTACACCTTC. Protein: CASTPTGDNGYTF.

This clone was detected once. The chain carries TRBV27 and TRBJ2-2; 11 bases line up with TRBD2. CDR1 and CDR2 (germline): MNHEY, SMNVEV (reference sequence). V was clipped by 5 bases and J by 9 bases; unmatched bases: 14. CDR3 size: 17 residues. The CDR3 protein is CASSLLAGDLPLWELFF. The DNA for the CDR3 is TGTGCCAGCAGTCTACTAGCGGGGGATCTCCCTCTATGGGAGCTGTTTTTT.